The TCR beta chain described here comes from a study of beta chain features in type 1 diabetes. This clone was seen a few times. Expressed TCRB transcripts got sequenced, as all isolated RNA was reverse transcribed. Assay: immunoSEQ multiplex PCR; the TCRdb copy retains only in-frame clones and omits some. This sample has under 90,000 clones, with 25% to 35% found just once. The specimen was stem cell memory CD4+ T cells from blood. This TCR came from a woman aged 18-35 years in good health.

The CDR3: CASSPPGGGETQYF. In DNA form, the CDR3 reads TGTGCCAGCAGCCCCCCTGGGGGGGGAGAGACCCAGTACTTC. The rearrangement uses TRBV5-4 and TRBJ2-5, with 7 bases that match TRBD2. CDR3 length: 14 amino acids. V was pared by 4 bases and J by 4 bases, with 7 bases of the junction left unmatched. CDR1 and CDR2 from the germline V gene are SGHNT and YYREEE (reference sequence).